This record covers a single T cell receptor (beta chain). Assay used: immunoSEQ multiplex PCR; TCRdb lists only in-frame clones, some missing. Of around 130,000 clones in the sample, roughly 84% are singletons; the top ten hold 3% to 3.5%. These data originate in a study of control samples from healthy donors and cancer patients. V shed 4 bases and J shed 1 base, with 8 bases lying between them. The germline gives CDR1 MNHEY, CDR2 SMNVEV (reference sequence). This CDR3 spans 13 amino acids. What was sequenced was blood. The gene calls are TRBV27 and TRBJ2-7; no definite D call. The sequence was obtained from a middle-aged man in good health. The chain's CDR3 is CASSSSVSYEQYF. The CDR3 nucleotides read TGTGCCAGCAGTTCATCGGTATCCTACGAGCAGTACTTC.